Shown below are 21 T cell receptor beta chains from a single sample sequenced in a study of blood T cell dynamics during melanoma immunotherapy (dated by TCRdb to between 2020 and 2021). The time point label on this specimen signifies: pre-treatment baseline. Receptors were amplified or captured by the immunoSEQ multiplex PCR assay. TCRdb retrieved this table from immuneACCESS and kept in-frame rearrangements only. Not all clones are present; in checked studies, unresolved V genes account for under half, and no reason is known for the remainder. Recorded for this sample are some 9,900 clones; around nine tenths of them occurred a single time. In total, the top ten clones hold around 6.8% of the sample. The material was blood, obtained from a patient treated with checkpoint blockade. The source of these receptors is a human donor with melanoma.

This chain connects TRBV29-1 to TRBJ1-1, with 11 bases lining up with TRBD1. CDR3 length: 12 residues. Trimming cost V 0 bases and J 10 bases; bases outside gene matches: 1. Germline-derived CDR1 and CDR2 are SQVTM and ANQGSEA. The CDR3: CSVEDGTGGAFF. CDR3 in DNA: TGCAGCGTTGAAGACGGGACAGGGGGAGCTTTCTTT.

The chain has TRBV7-9 and TRBJ2-1; 10 bases match TRBD2. Germline V gene lookup returns CDR1 SEHNR and CDR2 FQNEAQ (reference sequence). V lost 2 bases, J lost 7 bases, and 11 bases stayed unmatched. This CDR3 spans 17 amino acids. The DNA of the CDR3 is TGTGCCAGCAGCTTACCACTAGCGGGACTGGCGGGAAATGAGCAGTTCTTC. Encoded protein: CASSLPLAGLAGNEQFF.

The chain recombines TRBV5-1 with TRBJ1-6; TRBD1 might be the D (5 bases). Germline CDR1 is SGHRS and CDR2 is YFSETQ. There are 15 residues in the CDR3. Between the trimmed V and J ends, which lost 0 bases and 9 bases, there was a span of 13 bases. CDR3 loop: CASSLDQGETSPLHF. In DNA form, the CDR3 reads TGCGCCAGCAGCTTGGACCAGGGTGAAACTTCACCCCTCCACTTT.

This sequence joins TRBV18 and TRBJ2-5; D is uncertain. CDR1 and CDR2 from the germline V gene are KGHSH and LQKENI. V was shortened by 0 bases and J by 2 bases, with 7 bases between the two germline ends. The CDR3 is 14 amino acids. The CDR3 loop reads CASSPPAPQETQYF. CDR3 nucleotide sequence: TGTGCCAGCTCACCACCGGCCCCACAAGAGACCCAGTACTTC.

Notes on this clone: One end of the junction fails to match germline, which may point to a read error. J is TRBJ2-7 and V is TRBV7-9; 7 bases are shared with TRBD2. The CDR3 sequence is 13 residues long. The germline CDR1 and CDR2 sequences are SEHNR and FQNEAQ (reference sequence). The CDR3 protein is CASSGEGYTSERF. The CDR3 nucleotides are TGTGCCAGCAGCGGAGAGGGTTATACTAGCGAGCGATTC.

The J gene is TRBJ2-1, the V gene TRBV6-4, with D unclear. CDR3 length: 15 amino acids. The V end was cut by 4 bases, the J end by 0 bases, with 10 bases between. Germline-derived CDR1 and CDR2 are MRHNA and SNTAGT. The CDR3: CASSADPNSYNEQFF. Written as DNA, the CDR3 is TGTGCCAGCAGTGCGGACCCAAACTCCTACAATGAGCAGTTCTTC.

This clone was observed a single time. This chain joins TRBV28 and TRBJ1-3, with D perhaps TRBD1 (6 bases). The CDR3 runs to 12 residues. Per germline, CDR1 MDHEN and CDR2 SYDVKM. V was pared by 7 bases and J by 5 bases, with 9 bases between. The CDR3 spells CASNTGRNTIYF. The CDR3 DNA reads TGTGCCAGCAATACAGGGAGAAACACCATATATTTT.

The chain carries TRBV6-5 and TRBJ1-1; maybe TRBD1 (6 bases). The CDR3 length is 15 residues. CDR1 and CDR2 (germline): MNHEY, SVGAGI. V was trimmed by 4 bases and J by 0 bases, leaving 12 bases between them. The CDR3 loop is CASSSQGPMNTEAFF. The CDR3 nucleotides read TGTGCCAGCAGTTCTCAGGGGCCCATGAACACTGAAGCTTTCTTT.

This clone was recorded once. The genes are TRBV12-2 and TRBJ2-5. The tail of the sequence fits TRBJ2-7 better, so the J call may be wrong. TRBV12-2 is an annotated pseudogene. This CDR3 is built from 13 residues. The CDR3 here is CASRARANYEQYF. CDR3 DNA: TGTGCAAGTCGCGCCCGGGCCAACTACGAGCAGTACTTC.

The V gene is TRBV2, the J gene TRBJ2-5, with TRBD2 matching 8 bases. The J call is doubtful: the DNA matches TRBJ2-7 better. CDR1 SNHLY and CDR2 FYNNEI come from the germline V gene. CDR3 size: 14 residues. CDR3 loop: CASDDSGTSYEQYF. CDR3 nucleotides: TGTGCCAGCGATGATAGCGGGACCTCCTACGAGCAGTACTTC.

The chain recombines TRBV5-8 with TRBJ2-2; TRBD1 matches at 7 bases. Trimming cost V 4 bases and J 0 bases; bases outside gene matches: 3. Looked up from germline, CDR1 is SGHTS and CDR2 is YDEGEE. This CDR3 is 15 amino acids long. Written as DNA, the CDR3 is TGTGCCAGCAGCCCTGGACAGGCGAACACCGGGGAGCTGTTTTTT. Translation gives CASSPGQANTGELFF. The full variable domain, with the rest looked up from reference TRBV5-8 and TRBJ2-2, is EAGVTQSPTHLIKTRGQQATLRCSPISGHTSVYWYQQALGLGLQFLLWYDEGEERNRGNFPPRFSGRQFPNYSSELNVNALELEDSALYLCASSPGQANTGELFFGEGSRLTVL.

The genes are TRBV5-6 and TRBJ2-3, with unresolved D. The CDR3 is 18 amino acids. From germline, CDR1 is SGHDT and CDR2 YYEEEE. V was trimmed by 2 bases and J by 3 bases, leaving 22 bases between them. DNA of the CDR3: TGTGCCAGCAGCTTACCCTCGGGTTCCCGTACTTATACAGATACGCAGTATTTT. Protein: CASSLPSGSRTYTDTQYF. The whole variable domain, remainder taken from reference TRBV5-6 and TRBJ2-3, is DAGVTQSPTHLIKTRGQQVTLRCSPKSGHDTVSWYQQALGQGPQFIFQYYEEEERQRGNFPDRFSGHQFPNYSSELNVNALLLGDSALYLCASSLPSGSRTYTDTQYFGPGTRLTVL.

This chain uses TRBV7-2 with TRBJ1-1, with D maybe TRBD1 (6 bases). CDR1 is SGHTA and CDR2 is FQGNSA in the germline V gene. This CDR3 has 15 residues. Trimming shortened V by 2 bases and J by 2 bases, and 12 bases separated the two germline ends. CDR3 amino acids: CASSLHRGENTEAFF. Written as DNA, the CDR3 is TGTGCCAGCAGCTTACATAGGGGGGAAAACACTGAAGCTTTCTTT.

The V gene is TRBV10-2, the J gene TRBJ1-5; D might be TRBD1 (5 bases). V lost 6 bases and J lost 7, with 16 bases in between. The germline CDR1 and CDR2 sequences are WSHSY and SAAADI. The CDR3 is 14 amino acids. The CDR3: CASRGGQGGQPQHF. The CDR3 DNA sequence: TGCGCCAGCAGAGGTGGGCAGGGTGGGCAGCCCCAGCATTTT.

The table lists this clone with a count of one. This sequence joins TRBV2 and TRBJ1-2; tentative D call: TRBD1 (5 bases). CDR3 length: 13 residues. Deletions cut 4 bases from V and 4 bases from J, with 10 bases between. From germline, CDR1 is SNHLY and CDR2 FYNNEI. The CDR3 reads CASSADSPYGYTF. The CDR3 coding sequence is TGTGCCAGCAGTGCAGACAGTCCCTATGGCTACACCTTC. The full variable domain, completed using reference TRBV2 and TRBJ1-2, is EPEVTQTPSHQVTQMGQEVILRCVPISNHLYFYWYRQILGQKVEFLVSFYNNEISEKSEIFDDQFSVERPDGSNFTLKIRSTKLEDSAMYFCASSADSPYGYTFGSGTRLTVV.

The chain couples TRBV20-1 to TRBJ2-7; D perhaps matches TRBD2 (5 bases). Germline lookup yields CDR1 DFQATT and CDR2 SNEGSKA (reference sequence). This CDR3 is 10 amino acids long. CDR3: CSGGLREQYF. CDR3 DNA: TGCAGCGGCGGGCTCCGCGAGCAGTACTTC.

The chain uses TRBV27 and TRBJ2-7; TRBD2 aligns across 14 bases. Trimming removed 3 bases from V and 2 bases from J; junction bases left unmatched: 21. CDR3 length equals 22 residues. CDR1 is MNHEY, CDR2 SMNVEV, per germline (reference sequence). The CDR3 sequence: CASSLRQYTGTSGRLVTYEQYF. DNA of the CDR3: TGTGCCAGCAGTTTGCGACAATATACCGGGACTAGCGGGAGATTGGTGACCTACGAGCAGTACTTC.

V is TRBV6-4 and J is TRBJ2-7; TRBD1 matches 8 bases. This CDR3 comprises 19 residues. Trimming removed 2 bases from V and 4 bases from J; junction bases left unmatched: 19. The germline V gene encodes CDR1 MRHNA and CDR2 SNTAGT. CDR3 region: CASSDACGQGSPGRYEQYF. The CDR3 coding sequence is TGTGCCAGCAGTGACGCTTGTGGACAGGGATCTCCTGGGAGGTACGAGCAGTACTTC.

The chain joins TRBV5-5 to TRBJ2-7; D possibly corresponds to TRBD1 (6 bases). V was clipped by 0 bases and J by 12 bases, with 13 bases between them. Germline V gene sequence: CDR1 SGHKS, CDR2 YYEKEE (reference sequence). The CDR3 spans 12 residues. CDR3 sequence reads: CASSLATGKPYF. The CDR3 DNA follows: TGTGCCAGCAGCTTGGCTACAGGGAAGCCGTACTTC. Supplemented by reference TRBV5-5 and TRBJ2-7, the full variable domain reads DAGVTQSPTHLIKTRGQQVTLRCSPISGHKSVSWYQQVLGQGPQFIFQYYEKEERGRGNFPDRFSARQFPNYSSELNVNALLLGDSALYLCASSLATGKPYFGPGTRLTVT.

The genes are TRBV28 and TRBJ2-7; unclear D gene. Germline V gene lookup returns CDR1 MDHEN and CDR2 SYDVKM. V was clipped by 1 base and J by 3 bases, with 4 bases between them. The CDR3 consists of 12 residues. Here the CDR3 reads CASSLFSYEQYF. DNA of the CDR3: TGTGCCAGCAGTTTATTCAGCTACGAGCAGTACTTC.

This chain joins TRBV7-6 and TRBJ2-5; D call uncertain. The CDR3 is 13 residues long. Germline-derived CDR1 and CDR2 are SGHVS and FNYEAQ. V gave up 6 bases and J gave up 0 bases, with 8 bases separating them. The DNA for the CDR3 is TGTGCCAGCAGTGTCTCAGACCAAGAGACCCAGTACTTC. Its translation: CASSVSDQETQYF.